Listed below are T cell receptor beta chains from one sample, sequenced in a study of blood T cells in healthy people across ages. MiXCR, run by TCRdb on the 5' RACE reads, gives a single entry per CDR3 protein. This sample has about 1 million distinct CDR3 sequences; 35% to 50% occur once, and the top ten carry approximately 17%. Material for sequencing was blood. These receptors were collected from a woman aged 55-69 years in good health. CDR3s include the opening cysteine and the closing phenylalanine or tryptophan. A D gene is named only where the DNA matches it firmly. Not every row has a clone size; where given, it reads once, few, many or a size class.

clone_size	d_call	v_call	j_call	cdr3_nt	cdr3_aa
once	NA	TRBV30	TRBJ1-5	TGTGCCTGGAGTGTGGGGGAGGGGTTTCAGCCCCAGCATTTT	CAWSVGEGFQPQHF
few	TRBD2	TRBV7-3	TRBJ2-1	TGTGCCAGCAGCTTAACGGGTAGCGGGAGGGCCGATGAGCAGTTCTTC	CASSLTGSGRADEQFF
NA	TRBD2	TRBV20-1	TRBJ2-5	TGCAGTGCTCGGCCGTTCGGACTAGCGGGAGCTACTCAAGAGACCCAGTACTTC	CSARPFGLAGATQETQYF
NA	TRBD1	TRBV19	TRBJ1-5	TGTGCCAGTAGTATAGTTCCCGGGACAGGGGCGGGCCAGCCCCAGCATTTT	CASSIVPGTGAGQPQHF
few	TRBD2	TRBV15	TRBJ2-1	TGTGCCACCAGCAGAGGAGGACTAGCGGGAGCCAATGAGCAGTTCTTC	CATSRGGLAGANEQFF
NA	NA	TRBV7-6	TRBJ2-7	TGTGCCAGCAGCCCTCACTGGGGGACGGAAGAGCAGTACTTC	CASSPHWGTEEQYF
NA	NA	TRBV6-2/TRBV6-3	TRBJ1-2	TGTGCCAGCACCTCGACCCTGGACAAGTTTAACTATGGCTACACCTTC	CASTSTLDKFNYGYTF
NA	TRBD1	TRBV27	TRBJ2-7	TGTGCCAGCAGTTCATATCAGGGGGCTCTTTCCGAGCAGTACTTC	CASSSYQGALSEQYF
NA	TRBD2	TRBV6-2/TRBV6-3	TRBJ2-5	TGTGCCAGCGCTTCGCTAGCGCTCCAGCGGGAGGACCAAGAGACCCAGTACTTC	CASASLALQREDQETQYF
few	TRBD1	TRBV6-5	TRBJ2-7	TGTGCCAGCAGTTACACTGGACAGGGAGACGAGCAGTACTTC	CASSYTGQGDEQYF
few	NA	TRBV7-6	TRBJ2-5	TGTGCCAGCAGCGAATTTCAAGAGACCCAGTACTTC	CASSEFQETQYF
few	TRBD2	TRBV4-2	TRBJ2-6	TGTGCCAGCGGACGGGAGGCTGGGGCCAACGTCCTGACTTTC	CASGREAGANVLTF
few	TRBD2	TRBV10-2	TRBJ2-1	TGCGCCAGGTCGGGAGGAAGGGACAATGAGCAGTTCTTC	CARSGGRDNEQFF
NA	NA	TRBV7-2	TRBJ2-3	TGTGCCAGCACCGTCCTCGGGACACTCCTCACAGATACGCAGTATTTT	CASTVLGTLLTDTQYF
few	NA	TRBV14	TRBJ2-7	TGTGCCAGCAGCCAAGGTTACGGGGGACCCCCCGAGCAGTACTTC	CASSQGYGGPPEQYF
few	NA	TRBV5-1	TRBJ1-2	TGCGCCAGCAGCTTGGCAGTTAACTATGGCTACACCTTC	CASSLAVNYGYTF
NA	NA	TRBV7-3	TRBJ2-3	TGTGCCAGCAGCCTCGACCCTCCCGATACGCAGTATTTT	CASSLDPPDTQYF
few	NA	TRBV21-1	TRBJ2-7	TGTGCCAGCAGCAAAGAGCAGGGTATGTGGTTTTTGGGATCGCCCTACGAGCAGTACTTC	CASSKEQGMWFLGSPYEQYF
few	NA	TRBV5-1	TRBJ2-7	TGCGCCAGCAGCTCGTCACCGGGAAAATACGAGCAGTACTTC	CASSSSPGKYEQYF
few	TRBD2	TRBV10-1	TRBJ2-7	TGCGCCAGCAGTGAAAAGACGAGAATAGCGGGAGGGCCGGCTATGCACGAGCAGTACTTC	CASSEKTRIAGGPAMHEQYF
few	TRBD1	TRBV6-1	TRBJ2-7	TGTGCCAGCAGGATCCTCACAGGGGGGTCCTACGAGCAGTACTTC	CASRILTGGSYEQYF
NA	TRBD1	TRBV28	TRBJ1-6	TGTGCCAGCAGTTTAAAAGCAGGGGGATATTCACCCCTCCACTTT	CASSLKAGGYSPLHF
NA	TRBD2	TRBV5-1	TRBJ2-1	TGCGCCAGCAGGCAGCGGTCGACTAGCGGCTTCAATGAGCAGTTCTTC	CASRQRSTSGFNEQFF
NA	TRBD2	TRBV6-1	TRBJ2-7	TGTGCCAGCAGTACACTAGCGGGGAACGGCGAGCAGTACTTC	CASSTLAGNGEQYF
NA	NA	TRBV12-3/TRBV12-4	TRBJ2-7	TGTGCCAGCGGAGGTAGGGGGGGGAACGAGCAGTACTTC	CASGGRGGNEQYF
once	NA	TRBV20-1	TRBJ2-1	TGCAGTGCTTCCCGAAGGAGCAACAATGAGCAGTTCTTC	CSASRRSNNEQFF
few	NA	TRBV15	TRBJ2-3	TGTGCCACCAGCAGAGACAGGCAACAACGCACAGATACGCAGTATTTT	CATSRDRQQRTDTQYF
few	NA	TRBV27	TRBJ1-4	TGTGCCAGCAGTTTATACGGAGGACTTAATGAAAAGCTGTTTTTT	CASSLYGGLNEKLFF